Presented here are 27 T cell receptor beta chains from one specimen sequenced in a study of monozygotic twins with inflammatory bowel disease (dated by TCRdb to about 2019). The receptor library was made with 5' RACE. The sequencer listed for this sample is Illumina HiSeq 2500. TCRdb reprocessed the reads, reporting each CDR3 protein sequence once and no DNA. This sample's table contains 440,000 or so distinct CDR3 sequences. Clones ranked in the top ten supply less than 2.5% of the sample. Material for sequencing was blood. The receptor source for this set is a human donor with ulcerative colitis or Crohn's disease, or a healthy co-twin of an affected twin (not recorded which).

V is TRBV23-1 and J is TRBJ2-1. TRBV23-1 is reported as an ORF; its role is uncertain. This CDR3 has 17 amino acids. CDR3 protein: CASSQRGSVLTKNEQFF.

The V and J genes are TRBV28 and TRBJ2-7; TCRdb outputs TRBD1, but without DNA this stays unchecked. This CDR3 comprises 15 residues. In germline, CDR1 is MDHEN, CDR2 SYDVKM. CDR3: CASSSTRGLRDEQYF.

The V gene is TRBV19, the J gene TRBJ1-5. Germline values: CDR1 LNHDA, CDR2 SQIVND (reference sequence). The CDR3 contains 15 residues. CDR3 amino acids: CASSIGADSNQPQHF.

The chain is built from TRBV7-2 and TRBJ1-1; there is no DNA to check the TCRdb D call of TRBD1. Germline loops: CDR1 SGHTA, CDR2 FQGNSA. This CDR3 has 14 residues. Here the CDR3 reads CASTVTGVNTEAFF.

The chain is built from TRBV12-3 or TRBV12-4 and TRBJ2-2. The CDR3 length is 15 residues. CDR3 sequence: CASSSTPANTGELFF.

This chain uses TRBV12-3 or TRBV12-4 with TRBJ1-1; there is no DNA to check the TCRdb D call of TRBD1. The CDR3 is made up of 15 amino acids. CDR3 sequence reads: CASTSAGLGTTEAFF.

The CDR3 loop is CASSPPARQSEQYF. The chain joins TRBV7-9 to TRBJ2-7; the D gene TCRdb calls, TRBD2, cannot be checked with no DNA. The CDR3 contains 14 residues. Looked up from germline, CDR1 is SEHNR and CDR2 is FQNEAQ (reference sequence).

The chain joins TRBV20-1 to TRBJ1-2; TCRdb selects TRBD1, and the lack of DNA leaves this call unchecked. The germline V gene encodes CDR1 DFQATT and CDR2 SNEGSKA (reference sequence). This CDR3 is built from 14 residues. CDR3 protein: CSAPWTGSRAGYTF.

The genes are TRBV11-3 and TRBJ2-1; without DNA, the TCRdb call of TRBD2 cannot be checked. CDR1 is SGHNT and CDR2 is YENEEA in the germline V gene. The CDR3 totals 18 residues. CDR3 loop: CASSPRGLSGRAYNEQFF. Supplemented by reference TRBV11-3 and TRBJ2-1, the full variable domain reads EAGVVQSPRYKIIEKKQPVAFWCNPISGHNTLYWYLQNLGQGPELLIRYENEEAVDDSQLPKDRFSAERLKGVDSTLKIQPAELGDSAVYLCASSPRGLSGRAYNEQFFGPGTRLTVL.

J is TRBJ2-2 and V is TRBV20-1; TCRdb's D call, TRBD1, is unchecked because there is no DNA. Looked up from germline, CDR1 is DFQATT and CDR2 is SNEGSKA (reference sequence). The CDR3 contains 14 residues. The CDR3: CSAGEAGAVGELFF.

J is TRBJ2-1 and V is TRBV27; checking the TCRdb D call of TRBD1 is not possible without DNA. Germline CDR1 is MNHEY and CDR2 is SMNVEV (reference sequence). The CDR3 runs to 13 residues. The CDR3 sequence: CASRTGSYNEQFF.

V usage is TRBV7-9 and J usage is TRBJ1-1. Germline lookup yields CDR1 SEHNR and CDR2 FQNEAQ (reference sequence). The CDR3 runs to 13 residues. CDR3: CASSLSHRTEAFF.

This chain uses TRBV20-1 with TRBJ2-5; checking the TCRdb D call of TRBD1 is not possible without DNA. The length of the CDR3 is 14 residues. Germline loops: CDR1 DFQATT, CDR2 SNEGSKA (reference sequence). The CDR3 loop is CSARARFPGETQYF.

The chain links TRBV2 to TRBJ2-2; TCRdb's D call, TRBD1, is unchecked because there is no DNA. This CDR3 is built from 14 residues. Germline lookup yields CDR1 SNHLY and CDR2 FYNNEI. This CDR3 is CARGQGGRTGELFF.

V is TRBV15 and J is TRBJ2-1. The CDR3 contains 14 residues. Germline V CDR1 and CDR2: LNHNV, YYDKDF (reference sequence). The CDR3 loop is CATSPDPSYNEQFF.

The rearrangement links TRBV12-3 or TRBV12-4 to TRBJ1-1. CDR3 length: 13 amino acids. The chain's CDR3 is CASSLAAGGGAFF.

This rearrangement joins TRBV3-1 to TRBJ2-6; the TRBD1 assignment by TCRdb is unverifiable without DNA. CDR3 length: 16 residues. CDR1 LGHDT and CDR2 YNNKEL come from the germline V gene (reference sequence). The CDR3 is CASSQRGGRGANVLTF. Variable domain in full (rest from reference TRBV3-1 and TRBJ2-6): DTAVSQTPKYLVTQMGNDKSIKCEQNLGHDTMYWYKQDSKKFLKIMFSYNNKELIINETVPNRFSPKSPDKAHLNLHINSLELGDSAVYFCASSQRGGRGANVLTFGAGSRLTVL.

The CDR3 loop is CASSPSSLGQETQYF. The chain employs TRBV5-1 and TRBJ2-5; TCRdb outputs TRBD2, but without DNA this stays unchecked. The CDR3 covers 15 residues. The germline CDR1 and CDR2 sequences are SGHRS and YFSETQ.

The rearrangement links TRBV7-9 to TRBJ1-1; no DNA is available, so the TRBD1 call from TCRdb remains unchecked. CDR3 length: 14 residues. Germline CDR1 reads SEHNR; CDR2 reads FQNEAQ (reference sequence). The CDR3 sequence: CASSFGGLTTEAFF.

The rearrangement links TRBV5-6 to TRBJ2-3; TCRdb lists TRBD2, though no DNA is available to test this call. Germline CDR1 reads SGHDT; CDR2 reads YYEEEE. This CDR3 region has 15 residues. CDR3 in amino acids: CASSLELAGWGTQYF.

The chain employs TRBV10-3 and TRBJ2-3; checking the TCRdb D call of TRBD2 is not possible without DNA. Germline lookup yields CDR1 ENHRY and CDR2 SYGVKD. This CDR3 spans 15 amino acids. The CDR3 is CAIRSGGGPQDTQYF.

This chain connects TRBV5-6 to TRBJ2-5; there is no DNA to check the TCRdb D call of TRBD1. Per germline, CDR1 SGHDT and CDR2 YYEEEE. This CDR3 has 17 residues. The CDR3 loop is CASSLTPGTGWQETQYF.

J is TRBJ2-7 and V is TRBV28. Germline assignment: CDR1 MDHEN and CDR2 SYDVKM. There are 12 residues in the CDR3. The CDR3 loop is CASSLRIYEQYF.

The chain has TRBV5-4 and TRBJ2-2; absent DNA, TCRdb's TRBD1 call cannot be checked. Germline V gene lookup returns CDR1 SGHNT and CDR2 YYREEE (reference sequence). This CDR3 contains 15 residues. This CDR3 is CASSLMQGHTGELFF.

This chain uses TRBV12-3 or TRBV12-4 with TRBJ2-1; there is no DNA to check the TCRdb D call of TRBD2. The length of the CDR3 is 16 residues. CDR3 protein: CASSLRASGFYNEQFF.

CDR3 sequence: CASSISYSPLHF. This chain links TRBV12-3 or TRBV12-4 with TRBJ1-6. The CDR3 is 12 amino acids.

The chain links TRBV7-2 to TRBJ2-2; TCRdb's D call of TRBD2 is untestable without DNA. This CDR3 is built from 16 residues. Germline V gives CDR1 SGHTA, CDR2 FQGNSA. The CDR3 reads CASSFGGSTNTGELFF. Combining the CDR3 with reference TRBV7-2 and TRBJ2-2 gives the whole variable domain GAGVSQSPSNKVTEKGKDVELRCDPISGHTALYWYRQSLGQGLEFLIYFQGNSAPDKSGLPSDRFSAERTGGSVSTLTIQRTQQEDSAVYLCASSFGGSTNTGELFFGEGSRLTVL.